The rows below give T cell receptor beta chains drawn from one sample of a study of tumor-infiltrating lymphocytes in oesophageal squamous cell carcinoma. TCRdb re-called the PCR reads with MiXCR, one entry per CDR3 protein. Seen here are some 20,000 distinct CDR3 sequences, 40% to 45% observed once, and the top ten hold 30% to 40%. Sequenced sample: normal esophageal tissue next to the tumor. The source of these receptors is a female donor with esophageal squamous cell carcinoma. Each CDR3 is given with its conserved first and last residue. The D gene is left open where the match is weak. The size field is filled for only some rows; it gives once, few, many or a size class.

V gene: TRBV6-1; D gene: NA; clone size: few; J gene: TRBJ2-7; CDR3 protein: CASRKRDGYEQYF; CDR3 DNA: TGTGCCAGCAGAAAACGGGACGGCTACGAGCAGTACTTC
V gene: TRBV7-3; D gene: TRBD2; clone size: many; J gene: TRBJ2-2; CDR3 protein: CASSLRGGGYTGELFF; CDR3 DNA: TGTGCCAGCAGCTTAAGAGGCGGGGGGTACACCGGGGAGCTGTTTTTT
V gene: TRBV19; D gene: TRBD2; clone size: many; J gene: TRBJ2-3; CDR3 protein: CASSLGLATDTQYF; CDR3 DNA: TGTGCCAGCAGTCTGGGACTAGCGACAGATACGCAGTATTTT
V gene: TRBV7-2; D gene: NA; clone size: NA; J gene: TRBJ2-5; CDR3 protein: CASSYGQGGETQYF; CDR3 DNA: TGTGCCAGCAGCTATGGACAAGGAGGGGAGACCCAGTACTTC
V gene: TRBV24-1; D gene: TRBD1; clone size: NA; J gene: TRBJ2-1; CDR3 protein: CATSGSEPGQGAYNEQFF; CDR3 DNA: TGTGCCACCAGTGGAAGCGAACCCGGACAGGGGGCCTACAATGAGCAGTTCTTC
V gene: TRBV11-1; D gene: NA; clone size: once; J gene: TRBJ2-2; CDR3 protein: CASRSGRSTGELFF; CDR3 DNA: TGTGCCAGCAGGTCTGGCCGGAGCACCGGGGAGCTGTTTTTT
V gene: TRBV28; D gene: TRBD1; clone size: many; J gene: TRBJ1-2; CDR3 protein: CASSSGQGPYGYTF; CDR3 DNA: TGTGCCAGCAGTTCTGGACAGGGTCCCTATGGCTACACCTTC
V gene: TRBV28; D gene: NA; clone size: many; J gene: TRBJ2-7; CDR3 protein: CASSSGYDSYEQYF; CDR3 DNA: TGTGCCAGCAGCTCAGGATACGACTCCTACGAGCAGTACTTC
V gene: TRBV30; D gene: NA; clone size: many; J gene: TRBJ1-2; CDR3 protein: CAWSTGLGGYTF; CDR3 DNA: TGTGCCTGGAGTACAGGGTTAGGTGGCTACACCTTC
V gene: TRBV16; D gene: NA; clone size: NA; J gene: TRBJ2-1; CDR3 protein: CASSQSLGAVEQFF; CDR3 DNA: TGTGCCAGCAGCCAGAGCTTGGGGGCGGTCGAGCAGTTCTTC
V gene: TRBV14; D gene: NA; clone size: NA; J gene: TRBJ1-1; CDR3 protein: CASSHVKPYPPNTEAFF; CDR3 DNA: TGTGCCAGCAGCCACGTAAAACCGTACCCGCCTAACACTGAAGCTTTCTTT
V gene: TRBV12-3/TRBV12-4; D gene: NA; clone size: once; J gene: TRBJ1-2; CDR3 protein: CASRPGVSDGYTF; CDR3 DNA: TGTGCCAGCAGGCCAGGTGTTTCCGATGGCTACACCTTC
V gene: TRBV7-8; D gene: NA; clone size: NA; J gene: TRBJ2-5; CDR3 protein: CASSSDIQETQYF; CDR3 DNA: TGTGCCAGCAGCTCCGACATACAAGAGACCCAGTACTTC
V gene: TRBV12-3/TRBV12-4; D gene: TRBD2; clone size: NA; J gene: TRBJ2-5; CDR3 protein: CASSLPLAGVETQYF; CDR3 DNA: TGTGCCAGCAGTTTACCGCTAGCGGGAGTGGAGACCCAGTACTTC
V gene: TRBV12-5; D gene: TRBD2; clone size: NA; J gene: TRBJ2-1; CDR3 protein: CASGFGTSGDNEQFF; CDR3 DNA: TGTGCTAGTGGTTTCGGGACTAGCGGAGACAATGAGCAGTTCTTC
V gene: TRBV6-1; D gene: NA; clone size: few; J gene: TRBJ2-1; CDR3 protein: CASSPKGFSYNSPLHF; CDR3 DNA: TGTGCCAGCTCTCCTAAGGGGTTCTCCTATAATTCACCCCTCCACTTC
V gene: TRBV7-6; D gene: TRBD2; clone size: few; J gene: TRBJ2-7; CDR3 protein: CASSLETSGSYEQYF; CDR3 DNA: TGTGCCAGCAGCTTAGAAACTAGCGGGAGTTACGAGCAGTACTTC
V gene: TRBV10-3; D gene: NA; clone size: NA; J gene: TRBJ2-3; CDR3 protein: CAISESGASTDTQYF; CDR3 DNA: TGTGCCATCAGTGAGTCGGGGGCTAGCACAGATACGCAGTATTTT
V gene: TRBV7-3; D gene: NA; clone size: NA; J gene: TRBJ2-7; CDR3 protein: CASSLAGDEQYF; CDR3 DNA: TGTGCCAGCAGCTTAGCTGGGGACGAGCAGTACTTC
V gene: TRBV6-1; D gene: TRBD1; clone size: NA; J gene: TRBJ1-2; CDR3 protein: CASSLEFGTAYGYTF; CDR3 DNA: TGTGCCAGCAGTCTTGAGTTCGGGACAGCCTATGGCTACACCTTC
V gene: TRBV6-1; D gene: NA; clone size: NA; J gene: TRBJ2-7; CDR3 protein: CASSPTRSGLNNYEQYF; CDR3 DNA: TGTGCCAGCAGCCCCACCAGGTCGGGGCTTAACAACTACGAGCAGTACTTC
V gene: TRBV2; D gene: TRBD2; clone size: NA; J gene: TRBJ2-3; CDR3 protein: CASSESGRDTDTQYF; CDR3 DNA: TGTGCCAGCAGTGAAAGCGGGAGAGACACAGATACGCAGTATTTT
V gene: TRBV27; D gene: NA; clone size: many; J gene: TRBJ2-6; CDR3 protein: CASSLSFFGTPGANVLTF; CDR3 DNA: TGTGCCAGCAGTTTATCATTCTTCGGGACACCTGGGGCCAACGTCCTGACTTTC
V gene: TRBV28; D gene: TRBD1; clone size: many; J gene: TRBJ1-1; CDR3 protein: CASSPHRQGATEAFF; CDR3 DNA: TGTGCCAGCAGTCCGCACAGGCAGGGGGCCACTGAAGCTTTCTTT
V gene: TRBV5-1; D gene: NA; clone size: once; J gene: TRBJ1-1; CDR3 protein: CASSLGATGGTEAFF; CDR3 DNA: TGCGCCAGCAGCTTGGGCGCTACTGGGGGGACTGAAGCTTTCTTT
V gene: TRBV7-2; D gene: NA; clone size: few; J gene: TRBJ1-1; CDR3 protein: CASSPRPGAGTEAFF; CDR3 DNA: TGTGCCAGCAGCCCAAGACCAGGGGCCGGCACTGAAGCTTTCTTT
V gene: TRBV27; D gene: TRBD1; clone size: few; J gene: TRBJ1-2; CDR3 protein: CASRSGTGAFDGYTF; CDR3 DNA: TGTGCCAGCAGATCCGGGACAGGGGCTTTCGATGGCTACACCTTC
V gene: TRBV6-6; D gene: TRBD1; clone size: NA; J gene: TRBJ2-1; CDR3 protein: CASSYLGTGTNEQFF; CDR3 DNA: TGTGCCAGCAGTTACTTGGGGACAGGAACTAATGAGCAGTTCTTC
V gene: TRBV7-8; D gene: TRBD2; clone size: medium-sized; J gene: TRBJ2-7; CDR3 protein: CASRVAGVDEQYF; CDR3 DNA: TGTGCCAGCAGGGTAGCGGGAGTAGACGAGCAGTACTTC
V gene: TRBV7-3; D gene: NA; clone size: NA; J gene: TRBJ2-7; CDR3 protein: CASSSSGGSYNEQYF; CDR3 DNA: TGTGCCAGCAGCTCAAGTGGGGGTTCCTACAATGAGCAGTACTTC
V gene: TRBV7-2; D gene: NA; clone size: once; J gene: TRBJ2-5; CDR3 protein: CASSPRSETQYF; CDR3 DNA: TGTGCCAGCAGTCCACGTTCGGAGACCCAGTACTTC